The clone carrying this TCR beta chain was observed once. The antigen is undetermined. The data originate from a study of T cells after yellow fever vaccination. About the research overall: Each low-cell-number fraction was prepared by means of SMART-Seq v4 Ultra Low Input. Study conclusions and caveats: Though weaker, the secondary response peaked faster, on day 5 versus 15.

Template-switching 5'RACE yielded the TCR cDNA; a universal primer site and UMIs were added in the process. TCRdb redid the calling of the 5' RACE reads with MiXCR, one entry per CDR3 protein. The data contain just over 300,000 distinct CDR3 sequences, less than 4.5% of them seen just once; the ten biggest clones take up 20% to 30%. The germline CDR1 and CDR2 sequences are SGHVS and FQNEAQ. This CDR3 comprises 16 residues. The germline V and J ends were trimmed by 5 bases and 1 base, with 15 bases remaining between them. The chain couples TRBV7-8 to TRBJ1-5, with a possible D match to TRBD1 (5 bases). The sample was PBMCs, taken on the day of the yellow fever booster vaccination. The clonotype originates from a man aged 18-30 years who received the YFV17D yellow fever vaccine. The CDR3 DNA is TGTGCCAGCAGCCGGGGGTCAGCGGGGAGCAATCAGCCCCAGCATTTT. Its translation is CASSRGSAGSNQPQHF. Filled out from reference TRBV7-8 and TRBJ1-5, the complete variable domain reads GAGVSQSPRYKVAKRGQDVALRCDPISGHVSLFWYQQALGQGPEFLTYFQNEAQLDKSGLPSDRFFAERPEGSVSTLKIQRTQQEDSAVYLCASSRGSAGSNQPQHFGDGTRLSIL.